This entry features one TCR beta chain sequence. The antigen it binds to is not known. Qualities for individual bases were not recorded, and no much larger clone is one base off. TCR CDR3 regions were amplified from genomic DNA by multiplex PCR using the deep immunoSEQ assay. For each cell subset, the extracted genomic DNA was distributed evenly across all wells of several immunoSEQ 96-well plates, and each plate served as one replicate. For sorted subsets, around 0.2 ug of genomic DNA, equivalent to 25,000 to 30,000 T cell genomes, went into each replicate PCR. Purified libraries were quantified with a Qubit 3.0 fluorometer, sized on a Bioanalyzer 2100, and re-quantified with the KAPA Library Quantification kit. Every immunoSEQ 96-well plate was sequenced on a dedicated single-read 150-cycle Illumina NextSeq 550 flow cell. The paper's data handling went like this. The immunoSEQ output contained only junctional sequences without quality scores, so filtering could not match that applied to full-length reads. To assign V/J genes and CDR3, sequences were annotated using PyIR, a Python wrapper for IgBLAST v1.9, with IMGT germline references. Any read was removed if the V/J assignment was weak (E-value above 1e-6), the CDR3 was missing, or the read contained stop codons, out-of-frame junctions, or ambiguous translated residues. V3J clonotypes were defined by identical inferred V gene, J gene, and CDR3 amino acid sequence. Percentage overlap between repertoires was calculated by dividing the number of shared unique clonotypes by the size of the smaller repertoire. RTK rarefaction, the Chao1 estimator, and Recon v2.1 estimates of unobserved clonotypes were used to assess repertoire richness. Generation probabilities for all TCRbeta clonotypes obtained by the gDNA method from a few donors were computed using OLGA. TCRdb's version of the immuneACCESS table is confined to in-frame rearrangements and falls short of the full clone set. An unresolved V gene accounts for under half of the shortfall where checked; the remainder is of unknown origin. Clonal size and the V and J genes are those of that table, whereas D and trimming came from the DNA. This sample gives 2 million to 2.5 million clones in total; 85% to 95% of them show up just once. The ten biggest clones cover around 0.38% of the sample.

This specimen comes from a study of shared clonotypes between healthy human individuals (dated by TCRdb to the early 2020s). General notes on the study: The cohort included three men and a couple of women between 18 and 49 years of age. To estimate repertoire size and how much clonotypes are shared between individuals, the study performed deep sequencing of blood TCR repertoires from 4 to 6 healthy adults. Each donor's leukapheresis produced roughly between about 0.9 and 9.5 billion PBMCs. Libraries were prepared and TCR repertoires were sequenced by different laboratories using diverse techniques, in order to increase sequencing depth and limit assay-specific biases. For each donor, CD4 naive and CD4 memory were each given three plates, CD8 naive was given two plates, and CD8 memory was given one plate.

V trim: 4 bases; J trim: 2 bases; unmatched bases: 2. Sequences SGHRS (CDR1) and YFSETQ (CDR2) are obtained from the germline V gene. Measured from the cysteine to the phenylalanine, the CDR3 is 14 residues long. Of the read, only the CDR3 DNA is kept; its 42 bases are in frame from base 1. Broad study findings and their caveats: Rarefaction of sorted-subset datasets indicated incomplete sequencing despite the large sequencing depth. Larger estimated clonotype richness was generally found for naive subsets than for memory subsets. Based on pairwise subsampling, the degree of clonotype sharing among donors was expected to be affected by sequencing depth. Only blood was sampled, and tissue TCR repertoires likely differ from those in blood. About 4.5% of naive CD4, 3.5% of naive CD8, about 2.4% of memory CD4, and roughly 0.4% of memory CD8 clonotypes were shared across several donors. Compared with non-shared clonotypes, the clonotypes found in all four sorted-subset donors had higher generation probabilities. The genetic and exposure-history diversity represented was limited by the small number of donors.

Donors were healthy HIV-negative adults with no recently reported acute infections or vaccinations. Only Caucasian adults living in Nashville, Tennessee, USA were represented among the donors. CD4+ T cells were enriched by magnetic negative selection, after which naive cells were positively selected on CD45RA and the negative fraction was taken as the memory subset. After blood collection by leukapheresis, PBMCs were isolated using Ficoll-Histopaque density gradient centrifugation and then cryopreserved in the vapor phase of liquid nitrogen. Analytical flow cytometry was used to check the purity and quantity of every magnetically sorted T cell population. Genomic DNA was isolated from each sorted fraction and quantified by UV absorbance on a Nanodrop 2000c.

Sequencing input: naive CD4+ T cells from PBMCs. The cell subset or site label for this specimen denotes: CD45RA+ positively selected. This clonotype was obtained from a man aged 18 to 29 in good health. Some clones in this sample may be carry-over from other donors' samples. The sequence is built from TRBV5-1 and TRBJ2-1; 8 central nucleotides agree with TRBD2. Here the CDR3 is given as CASSTGGPYNEQFF. The DNA sequence is given as TGCGCCAGCAGCACGGGAGGGCCCTACAATGAGCAGTTCTTC.